Below are 8 T cell receptor beta chains sequenced from a single sample in a study of blood T cell repertoires in COVID-19. Measured with immunoSEQ multiplex PCR; TCRdb has only the in-frame clones, and not every one. The sample includes some 150,000 clones, around 80% seen only once; the top ten take more than 12%. Material: peripheral blood. These receptors all stem from a woman aged 70 to 79 with COVID-19, enrolled during active disease.

About this clone: The sample has other DNA sequences that encode this CDR3 too. CDR3 DNA sequence: TGTGCCAGCTCCCTGACAGGGAACTATGGCTACACCTTC. Translated: CASSLTGNYGYTF. The genes are TRBV28 and TRBJ1-2; 7 nucleotides match TRBD1. The junction had 5 bases not matched to a gene; V was cut back by 8 bases and J by 2 bases. Germline CDR1 and CDR2: MDHEN and SYDVKM. The CDR3 is made up of 13 amino acids.

The J gene is TRBJ1-5, the V gene TRBV6-5; the D gene is possibly TRBD1 (6 bases). Trimming cost V 8 bases and J 0 bases, with 11 bases left between them. Germline CDR1 and CDR2: MNHEY and SVGAGI. The CDR3 is 14 residues long. The DNA for the CDR3 is TGTGCCAGCCAAGGACAGCTTAGCAATCAGCCCCAGCATTTT. This gives the protein CASQGQLSNQPQHF.

The gene calls are TRBV5-1 and TRBJ2-7, with a possible D match to TRBD1 (6 bases). The ends were cut back, 3 bases at V and 0 bases at J, with 10 bases in the middle. The CDR3 consists of 14 residues. Germline CDR1 reads SGHRS; CDR2 reads YFSETQ. As DNA, the CDR3 is TGCGCCAGCAGCTCTACAGGGAGCTCCTACGAGCAGTACTTC. Its translation is CASSSTGSSYEQYF.

The chain employs TRBV6-2 or TRBV6-3 and TRBJ1-5; D might be TRBD1 (5 bases). CDR1 and CDR2 from the germline V gene are MNHEY and SVGEGT. V lost 6 bases and J 4 bases, leaving 7 bases between the germline ends. The CDR3 runs 12 residues. This CDR3 reads CASSDRNQPQHF. The CDR3 nucleotides are TGTGCCAGCAGCGACAGAAATCAGCCCCAGCATTTT.

This clone was seen repeatedly, ten times or more. The chain links TRBV4-2 to TRBJ1-1; D not certain. Germline lookup yields CDR1 LGHNA and CDR2 YNFKEQ. Deletions cut 1 base from V and 5 bases from J, with 8 bases between. The CDR3 contains 13 residues. The CDR3 loop is CASSQVLRTEAFF. DNA for the CDR3: TGTGCCAGCAGCCAAGTACTAAGAACTGAAGCTTTCTTT.

J is TRBJ1-2 and V is TRBV30; D is ambiguous. The CDR3 runs 14 residues. The germline V gene encodes CDR1 GTSNPN and CDR2 SVGIG (reference sequence). The V gene lost 4 bases and the J gene lost 4 bases, with 16 bases spanning the gap. The CDR3 spells CAWIRIGVGYGYTF. The CDR3 DNA follows: TGTGCCTGGATTCGAATCGGAGTGGGCTATGGCTACACCTTC.

A single count supports this clone. The rearrangement links TRBV20-1 to TRBJ1-1; possible D gene TRBD1, 5 bases. The V gene lost 6 bases and the J gene lost 5 bases, with 7 bases spanning the gap. The germline V gene has CDR1 DFQATT and CDR2 SNEGSKA (reference sequence). The CDR3 length is 10 residues. CDR3 region: CSARVTEAFF. The CDR3 DNA reads TGCAGTGCCAGGGTTACTGAAGCTTTCTTT.

V usage is TRBV9 and J usage is TRBJ2-2; tentatively, D is TRBD1 (5 bases). Germline-derived CDR1 and CDR2 are SGDLS and YYNGEE. The CDR3 contains 15 residues. V was cut by 4 bases and J by 4 bases, with 14 bases left in between. CDR3 nucleotides: TGTGCCAGCAGCCTTGTTGGTGGGGCCACCGGGGAGCTGTTTTTT. Translation: CASSLVGGATGELFF.